This T cell receptor beta chain comes out of a study of T cell changes during pregnancy in multiple sclerosis. Here immunoSEQ multiplex PCR was the method, and the copy in TCRdb shows in-frame clones only, minus some. The table lists some 93,000 clones, 91% of them singletons, with 1.5% to 2% in the top ten. Sequenced here: peripheral blood, sampled after pregnancy. This TCR was recovered from a female donor in good health, enrolled as a control in a pregnancy study.

This CDR3 reads CASSDRGGATYEQYF. The CDR3 nucleotides read TGTGCCAGCAGTGATAGGGGGGGGGCTACGTACGAGCAGTACTTC. This rearrangement joins TRBV2 to TRBJ2-7; perhaps TRBD2 as D (7 bases). Germline V gene lookup returns CDR1 SNHLY and CDR2 FYNNEI. There are 15 residues in the CDR3. Deletions cut 3 bases from V and 4 bases from J, with 16 bases between.